A selection of T cell receptor beta chains follows, all from one sample in a study of blood T cell repertoires in COVID-19. TCRdb's table, derived via immunoSEQ multiplex PCR, lists solely in-frame clones and lacks some. Of more than 75,000 clones detected, approximately 82% appear once; the ten largest clones hold about 10%. The sample taken for sequencing was peripheral blood. The receptors stem from a man aged 60 to 75 with acute or convalescent COVID-19. CDR3s include the opening cysteine and the closing phenylalanine or tryptophan. Clone size is stated in some rows and not others, as once, few, many or a class when expanded.

.	TRBV10-3	CAISESRQGGSVAFF
.	TRBV30	CAWSQGSTEAFF
.	TRBV2	CASGGVSASTDTQYF
few	TRBV18	CASSPNSRNEKLFF
.	TRBV7-2	CASSPGGTGVYNEQFF
once	TRBV18	CASSISGGNNEQFF
few	TRBV4-3	CASSHHLAGSSYEQYF
.	TRBV5-6	CASSRQVRRDTQYF
.	TRBV24-1	CASTVGEQYF
.	TRBV25-1	CASSHSGRGDNEQFF
.	TRBV2	CASNPRTGNNSPLHF
.	TRBV18	CASSPPGAATEAFF
once	TRBV19	CASSRGGRDNEQFF
.	TRBV7-2	CATGHIRAEAFF
.	TRBV7-2	CASSFSSGGGVRNEQFF
once	TRBV30	CAWSTRTGRAEAFF